The present T cell receptor beta chain was sequenced within a study of CD8+ T cells in alopecia areata. Study as a whole: Patients received oral tofacitinib, 5 to 10 mg twice daily, for moderate-to-severe alopecia areata. The study, taken as a whole, reports: Relative to mice, TCR sharing across patients was less clear, a difference possibly HLA-related. Scalp sample data also include resident alphabeta T cells from normal skin.

Concerning this clone: Its cognate antigen is unknown.

This CDR3 has 13 residues. Per germline, CDR1 KGHSH and CDR2 LQKENI. Trimming pared 3 bases from V and 6 bases from J, leaving 10 bases between. Once RNA had been extracted, it was reverse transcribed into cDNA to act as the sequencing template. The method was immunoSEQ multiplex PCR; TCRdb's version includes in-frame clones alone and lacks a portion of them. The repertoire includes 9,500 to 15,000 clones, around 62% of them detected once, and around 15% sits in the top ten. Collection of lesional scalp punch biopsies and peripheral blood was performed in alopecia areata patients. The sequenced sample consisted of skin. J is TRBJ2-3 and V is TRBV18; D ambiguous. The clonotype was recovered from a human donor with alopecia areata. This CDR3 reads CASSPPYQDTQYF. Written as DNA, the CDR3 is TGTGCCAGCTCACCGCCCTATCAGGATACGCAGTATTTT.